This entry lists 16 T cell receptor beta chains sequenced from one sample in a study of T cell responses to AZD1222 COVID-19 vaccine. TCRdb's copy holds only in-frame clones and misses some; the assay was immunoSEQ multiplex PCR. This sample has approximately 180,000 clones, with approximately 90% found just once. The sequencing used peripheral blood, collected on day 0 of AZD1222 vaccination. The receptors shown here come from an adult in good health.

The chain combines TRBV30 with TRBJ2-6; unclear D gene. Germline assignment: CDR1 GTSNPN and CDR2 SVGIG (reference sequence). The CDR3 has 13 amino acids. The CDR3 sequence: CAGAYSGANVLTF. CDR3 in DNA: TGTGCGGGCGCGTACTCTGGGGCCAACGTCCTGACTTTC.

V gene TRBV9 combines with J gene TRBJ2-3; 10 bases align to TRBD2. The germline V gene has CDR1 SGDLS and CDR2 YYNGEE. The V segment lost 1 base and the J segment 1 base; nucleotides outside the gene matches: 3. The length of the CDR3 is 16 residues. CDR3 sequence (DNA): TGTGCCAGCAGCGTATCTGGGACTAGCGGCACAGATACGCAGTATTTT. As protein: CASSVSGTSGTDTQYF.

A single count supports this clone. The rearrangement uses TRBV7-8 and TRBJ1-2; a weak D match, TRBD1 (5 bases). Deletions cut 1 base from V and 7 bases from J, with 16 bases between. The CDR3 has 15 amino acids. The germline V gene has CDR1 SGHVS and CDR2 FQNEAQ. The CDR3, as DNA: TGTGCCAGCAGCTTAGATCGGCAGGGTCGGAGTGGCTACACCTTC. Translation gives CASSLDRQGRSGYTF.

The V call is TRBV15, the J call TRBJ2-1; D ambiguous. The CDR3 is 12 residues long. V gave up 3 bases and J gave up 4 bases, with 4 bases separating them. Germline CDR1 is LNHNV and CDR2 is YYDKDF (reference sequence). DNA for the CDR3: TGTGCCACCAGCAGCGGGTACAATGAGCAGTTCTTC. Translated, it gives CATSSGYNEQFF.

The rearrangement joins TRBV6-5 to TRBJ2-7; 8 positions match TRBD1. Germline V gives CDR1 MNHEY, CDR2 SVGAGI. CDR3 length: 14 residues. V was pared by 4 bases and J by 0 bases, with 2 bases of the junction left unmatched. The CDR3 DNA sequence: TGTGCCAGCAGTTGGACAGGGAGCTCCTACGAGCAGTACTTC. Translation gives CASSWTGSSYEQYF.

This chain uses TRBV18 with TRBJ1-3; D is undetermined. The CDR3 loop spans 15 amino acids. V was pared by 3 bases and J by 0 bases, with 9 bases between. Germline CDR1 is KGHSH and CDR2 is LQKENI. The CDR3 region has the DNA TGTGCCAGCTCACCCGGCCCTAGCTCTGGAAACACCATATATTTT. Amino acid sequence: CASSPGPSSGNTIYF.

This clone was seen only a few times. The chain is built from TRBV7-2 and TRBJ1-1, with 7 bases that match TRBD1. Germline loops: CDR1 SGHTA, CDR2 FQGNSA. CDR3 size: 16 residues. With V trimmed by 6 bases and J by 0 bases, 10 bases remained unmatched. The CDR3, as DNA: TGTGCCAGCAGACCCGACAGGGCCCTTATGAACACTGAAGCTTTCTTT. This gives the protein CASRPDRALMNTEAFF.

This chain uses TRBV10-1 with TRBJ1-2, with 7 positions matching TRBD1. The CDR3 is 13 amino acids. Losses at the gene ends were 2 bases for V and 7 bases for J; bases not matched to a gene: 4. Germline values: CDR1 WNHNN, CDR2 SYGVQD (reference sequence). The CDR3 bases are TGCGCCAGCAGTGAGGTTCAGGGGGGTGGCTACACCTTC. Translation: CASSEVQGGGYTF.

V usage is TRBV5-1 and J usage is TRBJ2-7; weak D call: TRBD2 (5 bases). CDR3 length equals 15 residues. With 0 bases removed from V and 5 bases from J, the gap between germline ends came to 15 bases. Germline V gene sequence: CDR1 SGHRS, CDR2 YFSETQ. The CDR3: CASSLAVKGGDEQYF. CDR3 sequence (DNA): TGCGCCAGCAGCTTGGCTGTCAAAGGAGGTGACGAGCAGTACTTC.

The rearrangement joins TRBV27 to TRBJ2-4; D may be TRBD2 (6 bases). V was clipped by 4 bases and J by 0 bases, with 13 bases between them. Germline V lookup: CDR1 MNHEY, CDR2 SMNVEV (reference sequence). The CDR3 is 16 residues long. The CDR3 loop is CASSSEGQLAKNIQYF. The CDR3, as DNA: TGTGCCAGCAGTTCGGAGGGGCAGTTAGCCAAAAACATTCAGTACTTC.

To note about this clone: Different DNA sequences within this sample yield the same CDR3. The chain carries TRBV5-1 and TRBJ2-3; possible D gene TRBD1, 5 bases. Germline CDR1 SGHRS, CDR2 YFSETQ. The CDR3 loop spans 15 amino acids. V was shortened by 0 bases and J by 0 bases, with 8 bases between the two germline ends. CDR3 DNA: TGCGCCAGCAGCTTGGGGGGCCCTAGCACAGATACGCAGTATTTT. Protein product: CASSLGGPSTDTQYF.

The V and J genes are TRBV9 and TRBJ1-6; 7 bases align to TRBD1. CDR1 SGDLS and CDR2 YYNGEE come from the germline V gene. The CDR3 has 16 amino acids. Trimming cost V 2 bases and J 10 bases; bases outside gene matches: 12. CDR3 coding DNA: TGTGCCAGCAGCGTCTCGGTCCTTGACAGGGCCTCACCCCTCCACTTT. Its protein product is CASSVSVLDRASPLHF.

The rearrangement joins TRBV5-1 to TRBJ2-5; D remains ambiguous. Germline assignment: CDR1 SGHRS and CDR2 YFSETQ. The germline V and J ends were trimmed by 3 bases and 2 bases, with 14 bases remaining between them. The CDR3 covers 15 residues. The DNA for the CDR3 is TGCGCCAGCAGCTCCGCCCTGGGGAATCAAGAGACCCAGTACTTC. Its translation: CASSSALGNQETQYF.

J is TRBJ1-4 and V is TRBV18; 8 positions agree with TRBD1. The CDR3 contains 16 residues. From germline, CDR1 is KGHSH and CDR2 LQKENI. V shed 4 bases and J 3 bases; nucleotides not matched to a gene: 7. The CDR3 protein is CASSRTGGSSNEKLFF. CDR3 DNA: TGTGCCAGCTCACGTACAGGGGGTTCGTCTAATGAAAAACTGTTTTTT. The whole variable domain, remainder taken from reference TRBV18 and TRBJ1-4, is NAGVMQNPRHLVRRRGQEARLRCSPMKGHSHVYWYRQLPEEGLKFMVYLQKENIIDESGMPKERFSAEFPKEGPSILRIQQVVRGDSAAYFCASSRTGGSSNEKLFFGSGTQLSVL.

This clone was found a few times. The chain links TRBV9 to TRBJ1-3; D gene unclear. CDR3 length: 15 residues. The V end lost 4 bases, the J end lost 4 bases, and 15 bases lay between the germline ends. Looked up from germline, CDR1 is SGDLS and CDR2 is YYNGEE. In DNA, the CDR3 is TGTGCCAGCAGCCCAGACACCTCCGGGGGAAACACCATATATTTT. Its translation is CASSPDTSGGNTIYF. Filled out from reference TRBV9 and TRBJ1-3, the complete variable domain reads DSGVTQTPKHLITATGQRVTLRCSPRSGDLSVYWYQQSLDQGLQFLIQYYNGEERAKGNILERFSAQQFPDLHSELNLSSLELGDSALYFCASSPDTSGGNTIYFGEGSWLTVV.

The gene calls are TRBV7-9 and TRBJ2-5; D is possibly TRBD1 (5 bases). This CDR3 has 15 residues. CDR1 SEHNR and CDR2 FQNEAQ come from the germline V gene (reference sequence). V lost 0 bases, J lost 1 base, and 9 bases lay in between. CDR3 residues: CASSLAPGPQETQYF. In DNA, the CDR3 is TGTGCCAGCAGCTTAGCTCCAGGGCCCCAAGAGACCCAGTACTTC. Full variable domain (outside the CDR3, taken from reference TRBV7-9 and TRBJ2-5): DTGVSQNPRHKITKRGQNVTFRCDPISEHNRLYWYRQTLGQGPEFLTYFQNEAQLEKSRLLSDRFSAERPKGSFSTLEIQRTEQGDSAMYLCASSLAPGPQETQYFGPGTRLLVL.